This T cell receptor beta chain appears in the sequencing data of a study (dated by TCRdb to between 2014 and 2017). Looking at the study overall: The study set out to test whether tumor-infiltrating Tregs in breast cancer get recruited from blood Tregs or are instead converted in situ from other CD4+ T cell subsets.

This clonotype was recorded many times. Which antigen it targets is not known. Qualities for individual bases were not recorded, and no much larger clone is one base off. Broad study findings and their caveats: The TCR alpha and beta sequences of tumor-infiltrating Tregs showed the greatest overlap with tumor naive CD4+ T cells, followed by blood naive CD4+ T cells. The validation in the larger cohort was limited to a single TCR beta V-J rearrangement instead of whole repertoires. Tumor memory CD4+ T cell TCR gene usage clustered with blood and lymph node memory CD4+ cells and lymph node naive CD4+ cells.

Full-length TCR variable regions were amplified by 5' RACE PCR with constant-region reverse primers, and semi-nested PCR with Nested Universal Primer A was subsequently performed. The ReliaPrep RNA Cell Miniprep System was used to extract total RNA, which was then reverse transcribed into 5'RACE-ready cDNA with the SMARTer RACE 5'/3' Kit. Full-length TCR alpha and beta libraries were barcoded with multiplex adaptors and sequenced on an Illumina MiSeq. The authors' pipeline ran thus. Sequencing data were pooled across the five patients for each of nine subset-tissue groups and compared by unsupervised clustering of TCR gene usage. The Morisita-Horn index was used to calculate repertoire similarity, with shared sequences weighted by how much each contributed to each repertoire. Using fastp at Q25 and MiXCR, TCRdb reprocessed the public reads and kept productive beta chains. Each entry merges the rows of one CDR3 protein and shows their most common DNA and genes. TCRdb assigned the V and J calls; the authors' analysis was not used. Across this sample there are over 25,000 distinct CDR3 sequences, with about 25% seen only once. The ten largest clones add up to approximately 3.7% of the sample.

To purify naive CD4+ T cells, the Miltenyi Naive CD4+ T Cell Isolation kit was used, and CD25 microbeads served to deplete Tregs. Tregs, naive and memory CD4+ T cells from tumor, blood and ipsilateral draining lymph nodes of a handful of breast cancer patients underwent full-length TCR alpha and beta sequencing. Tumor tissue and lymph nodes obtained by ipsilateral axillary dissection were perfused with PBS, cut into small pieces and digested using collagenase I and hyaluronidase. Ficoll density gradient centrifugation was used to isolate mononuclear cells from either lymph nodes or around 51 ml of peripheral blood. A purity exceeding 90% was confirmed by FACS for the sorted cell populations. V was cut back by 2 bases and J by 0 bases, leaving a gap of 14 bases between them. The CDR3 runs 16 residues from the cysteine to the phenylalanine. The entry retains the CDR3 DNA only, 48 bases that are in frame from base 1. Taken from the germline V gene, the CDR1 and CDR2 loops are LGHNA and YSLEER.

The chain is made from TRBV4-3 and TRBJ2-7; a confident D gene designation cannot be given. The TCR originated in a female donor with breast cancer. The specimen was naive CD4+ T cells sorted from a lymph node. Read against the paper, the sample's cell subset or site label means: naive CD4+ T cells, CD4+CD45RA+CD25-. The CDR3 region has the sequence CASSQSRGRYSYEQYF. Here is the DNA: TGCGCCAGCAGCCAATCCCGAGGTCGGTACTCCTACGAGCAGTACTTC.